The rows below give T cell receptor beta chains drawn from one sample of a study of Graves' ophthalmopathy and Graves' hyperthyroidism. TCRdb recomputed calls from the multiplex PCR reads with MiXCR, one row per CDR3 protein. Of about 640,000 distinct CDR3 sequences listed, roughly 41% were seen once; the top ten hold 2.5% to 3.5%. Sample: peripheral blood. The source of these receptors is an adult man with Graves' ophthalmopathy. The conserved cysteine and the conserved F or W are not part of the CDR3 here. Each record gives: J gene, V gene, CDR3 protein.

j_call: TRBJ1-5; v_call: TRBV24-1; cdr3_aa: ATSDEDTHQPQH
j_call: TRBJ1-3; v_call: TRBV7-7; cdr3_aa: ANPNLSGNTIY
j_call: TRBJ2-5; v_call: TRBV7-9; cdr3_aa: ASSFRDRAHQETQY
j_call: TRBJ1-2; v_call: TRBV19; cdr3_aa: ASSIDAAPDNYGYT
j_call: TRBJ1-2; v_call: TRBV15; cdr3_aa: ATSRSRDRGANYGYT
j_call: TRBJ2-2; v_call: TRBV9; cdr3_aa: ASSVGTGAGELF
j_call: TRBJ1-1; v_call: TRBV10-3; cdr3_aa: AINFKGEGTEAF
j_call: TRBJ2-2; v_call: TRBV6-4; cdr3_aa: ASSLPGHGRELF
j_call: TRBJ1-1; v_call: TRBV19; cdr3_aa: ASRARLNTEAF
j_call: TRBJ2-6; v_call: TRBV5-1; cdr3_aa: ASSAFGGPVGANVLT
j_call: TRBJ2-2; v_call: TRBV7-9; cdr3_aa: ASSLADLNTGELF
j_call: TRBJ2-6; v_call: TRBV25-1; cdr3_aa: ASRPRTGFNVLT
j_call: TRBJ1-4; v_call: TRBV9; cdr3_aa: ASSVETGRHEKLF
j_call: TRBJ1-1; v_call: TRBV5-5; cdr3_aa: ASRYSGTANTEAF
j_call: TRBJ2-7; v_call: TRBV5-1; cdr3_aa: ASSPALGQAYEQY
j_call: TRBJ2-5; v_call: TRBV7-7; cdr3_aa: ASSIQTASGGETQY
j_call: TRBJ1-6; v_call: TRBV7-6; cdr3_aa: ASRRDRGKNSPLH
j_call: TRBJ2-7; v_call: TRBV20-1; cdr3_aa: SARLAGVHEQY
j_call: TRBJ2-5; v_call: TRBV29-1; cdr3_aa: SVDRLQVEETQY
j_call: TRBJ1-4; v_call: TRBV19; cdr3_aa: ASSTGQGKLF
j_call: TRBJ2-6; v_call: TRBV7-9; cdr3_aa: ASSQDPDLINSGANVLT
j_call: TRBJ1-4; v_call: TRBV7-2; cdr3_aa: ASSRTGEKLF
j_call: TRBJ2-7; v_call: TRBV15; cdr3_aa: ATSRDGGLPSGEQY
j_call: TRBJ2-3; v_call: TRBV24-1; cdr3_aa: ATSDMRTSAKY
j_call: TRBJ1-5; v_call: TRBV19; cdr3_aa: ASSCGACNQPQH
j_call: TRBJ2-7; v_call: TRBV2; cdr3_aa: ASTGYHEQY
j_call: TRBJ1-2; v_call: TRBV2; cdr3_aa: ASRGTGYSTGYT
j_call: TRBJ2-2; v_call: TRBV25-1; cdr3_aa: ASRPTNTGELF
j_call: TRBJ2-7; v_call: TRBV24-1; cdr3_aa: ATSDPGQGLYGQY
j_call: TRBJ1-1; v_call: TRBV25-1; cdr3_aa: ASSGLAGTGRTF
j_call: TRBJ1-4; v_call: TRBV20-1; cdr3_aa: SAREGTTNEKLF
j_call: TRBJ2-7; v_call: TRBV2; cdr3_aa: ASWTGGEQY
j_call: TRBJ2-5; v_call: TRBV12-3/TRBV12-4; cdr3_aa: ASSLRVTGETQY
j_call: TRBJ1-6; v_call: TRBV5-1; cdr3_aa: ASSGDSSPLH
j_call: TRBJ2-7; v_call: TRBV5-1; cdr3_aa: ASSSTRDRVSEQY
j_call: TRBJ2-7; v_call: TRBV12-3/TRBV12-4; cdr3_aa: ASSILGREQY
j_call: TRBJ2-2; v_call: TRBV19; cdr3_aa: ASSSLGQVPGELF
j_call: TRBJ1-1; v_call: TRBV4-3; cdr3_aa: ASSQESFSNTGLAF
j_call: TRBJ1-4; v_call: TRBV27; cdr3_aa: ASSPRQVEKLF
j_call: TRBJ1-2; v_call: TRBV15; cdr3_aa: ATSRDRLYGYT
j_call: TRBJ1-4; v_call: TRBV7-9; cdr3_aa: ASSQFGEKLF
j_call: TRBJ2-2; v_call: TRBV7-2; cdr3_aa: ASSLYGTGELF
j_call: TRBJ2-5; v_call: TRBV2; cdr3_aa: ASSEFPSGGFETQY
j_call: TRBJ2-1; v_call: TRBV24-1; cdr3_aa: ASSPPTARYNEQF
j_call: TRBJ1-2; v_call: TRBV12-3/TRBV12-4; cdr3_aa: ASSYSSAYGYT
j_call: TRBJ2-5; v_call: TRBV11-2; cdr3_aa: ASSSPGLAGGRETQY
j_call: TRBJ2-5; v_call: TRBV19; cdr3_aa: ASSKRQGRAGETQY
j_call: TRBJ2-5; v_call: TRBV29-1; cdr3_aa: SAGQAGATETQY
j_call: TRBJ2-5; v_call: TRBV7-9; cdr3_aa: ASSPIKAFVETQY
j_call: TRBJ1-5; v_call: TRBV7-9; cdr3_aa: ASSPTTGMGQPQH
j_call: TRBJ2-5; v_call: TRBV7-9; cdr3_aa: ASSSELAGNPETQY
j_call: TRBJ1-1; v_call: TRBV7-2; cdr3_aa: ASSSSRGRLPMTDSEAF
j_call: TRBJ2-2; v_call: TRBV7-9; cdr3_aa: ASSRPVNTGELF
j_call: TRBJ1-5; v_call: TRBV7-6; cdr3_aa: ASSFYICSARQGLSQPQH
j_call: TRBJ2-7; v_call: TRBV7-9; cdr3_aa: ASSLAGGGHEQY